This is a list of T cell receptor beta chains from one sample in a study of T cell responses to AZD1222 COVID-19 vaccine. Data came from immunoSEQ multiplex PCR; TCRdb stores just in-frame clones and leaves some out. The sample contains some 130,000 clones, about nine tenths of which appear only once. The sample consisted of peripheral blood, taken on day 0 of AZD1222 vaccination. All receptors come from an adult in good health. Both conserved end residues are part of each CDR3. The order of the fields is V gene, clone size, D gene, J gene, CDR3 protein, CDR3 DNA. A D gene is named only where the DNA matches it firmly. Only part of the rows carry a size: once, few, many, or a class if the clone is expanded.

TRBV28	-	-	TRBJ2-7	CASTLVGGPYEQYF	TGTGCCAGCACCCTCGTCGGGGGTCCCTACGAGCAGTACTTC
TRBV4-3	-	-	TRBJ2-7	CASSQGGPGDVYEQYF	TGCGCCAGCAGCCAAGGGGGCCCCGGCGATGTATACGAGCAGTACTTC
TRBV7-6	-	TRBD2	TRBJ2-3	CASSSTSVPGDTQYF	TGTGCCAGCAGCTCGACTAGCGTCCCGGGAGATACGCAGTATTTT
TRBV6-2/TRBV6-3	once	-	TRBJ1-3	CASSYYRDGNTIYF	TGTGCCAGCAGTTACTACAGGGATGGAAACACCATATATTTT
TRBV24-1	-	TRBD2	TRBJ2-1	CATSATSGDNEQFF	TGTGCCACCAGTGCGACTAGCGGTGACAATGAGCAGTTCTTC
TRBV5-6	few	-	TRBJ1-5	CASGSGTQPQHF	TGTGCCAGCGGCTCGGGGACCCAGCCCCAGCATTTT
TRBV4-3	-	TRBD2	TRBJ2-1	CASSQGLAGEGGANEQFF	TGCGCCAGCAGCCAAGGGCTAGCGGGGGAAGGGGGAGCCAATGAGCAGTTCTTC
TRBV7-9	-	-	TRBJ1-4	CASSVGGDRNEKLFF	TGTGCCAGCAGCGTGGGGGGTGATAGAAACGAAAAACTGTTTTTT
TRBV7-9	few	-	TRBJ2-1	CAAQVWGGYNEQFF	TGTGCCGCACAGGTCTGGGGAGGCTACAATGAGCAGTTCTTC
TRBV15	-	TRBD1	TRBJ1-4	CATSRDLGGEKLFF	TGTGCCACCAGCAGAGATTTAGGGGGCGAAAAACTGTTTTTT
TRBV18	-	-	TRBJ1-4	CASSPRQGGEKLFF	TGTGCCAGCTCACCGAGGCAGGGAGGTGAAAAACTGTTTTTT
TRBV5-4	-	TRBD1	TRBJ1-4	CASSFDRAPTNEKLFF	TGTGCCAGCAGCTTTGACAGGGCCCCAACTAATGAAAAACTGTTTTTT
TRBV19	-	-	TRBJ1-2	CASSIDLRAANYGYTF	TGTGCCAGTAGTATAGATCTTCGGGCAGCTAACTATGGCTACACCTTC
TRBV30	-	TRBD1	TRBJ1-2	CAWSVRGTGGGYTF	TGTGCCTGGAGTGTAAGGGGGACAGGGGGCGGCTACACCTTC
TRBV11-2	-	-	TRBJ1-1	CASSLTLLGAFF	TGTGCCAGCAGCTTGACTTTATTAGGGGCTTTCTTT
TRBV27	-	TRBD2	TRBJ2-7	CASSLGGTSGGYEQYF	TGTGCCAGCAGTTTAGGCGGGACTAGCGGGGGCTACGAGCAGTACTTC
TRBV7-2	-	TRBD1	TRBJ1-2	CASTRGQNYGYTF	TGTGCCAGCACCAGGGGACAGAACTATGGCTACACCTTC
TRBV7-9	few	-	TRBJ1-4	CASSRGGVQEKLFF	TGTGCCAGCAGCCGAGGGGGGGTACAGGAAAAACTGTTTTTT
TRBV5-4	once	TRBD1	TRBJ2-3	CASSWGQGRADTQYF	TGTGCCAGCAGCTGGGGACAGGGTAGAGCAGATACGCAGTATTTT
TRBV9	-	-	TRBJ1-1	CASSPFILQGPNTEAFF	TGTGCCAGCAGCCCCTTCATCTTACAGGGCCCCAACACTGAAGCTTTCTTT
TRBV3-1/TRBV3-2	-	-	TRBJ1-2	CASSQAVNYGYTF	TGTGCCAGCAGCCAAGCAGTTAACTATGGCTACACCTTC
TRBV2	-	TRBD1	TRBJ2-1	CASSETGGNEQFF	TGTGCCAGCAGTGAGACAGGGGGCAATGAGCAGTTCTTC
TRBV5-1	once	-	TRBJ2-2	CASSPTANTGELFF	TGCGCCAGCAGCCCAACCGCGAACACCGGGGAGCTGTTTTTT
TRBV28	-	-	TRBJ2-7	CASIPMGGGQGVSYEQYF	TGTGCCAGCATCCCGATGGGGGGAGGGCAGGGGGTCTCCTACGAGCAGTACTTC
TRBV7-3	-	-	TRBJ1-3	CASSSPGNTIYF	TGTGCCAGCAGCTCCCCGGGAAACACCATATATTTT
TRBV6-5	-	-	TRBJ2-1	CASIKDRSAYNEQFF	TGTGCCAGCATCAAGGACCGGTCGGCCTACAATGAGCAGTTCTTC
TRBV7-8	once	-	TRBJ1-1	CASSPLLENTEAFF	TGTGCCAGCAGCCCCCTACTGGAGAACACTGAAGCTTTCTTT
TRBV28	-	TRBD1	TRBJ1-5	CASSPDRGNNQPQHF	TGTGCCAGCAGTCCGGACAGGGGGAACAATCAGCCCCAGCATTTT
TRBV3-1/TRBV3-2	-	-	TRBJ2-7	CASSQEKVGTVWYEQYF	TGTGCCAGCAGCCAAGAGAAGGTGGGGACTGTTTGGTACGAGCAGTACTTC
TRBV3-1/TRBV3-2	-	TRBD2	TRBJ2-3	CASSQGGGVTDTQYF	TGTGCCAGCAGCCAAGGCGGGGGGGTCACAGATACGCAGTATTTT
TRBV11-2	-	TRBD2	TRBJ2-5	CASSSNGRGRETQYF	TGTGCCAGCAGTTCCAACGGGAGGGGAAGGGAGACCCAGTACTTC
TRBV28	-	-	TRBJ1-4	CASSLPLYVANEKLFF	TGTGCCAGCAGTTTGCCTCTTTATGTGGCTAATGAAAAACTGTTTTTT
TRBV6-5	-	TRBD1	TRBJ1-3	CASRDRGGNTIYF	TGTGCCAGCAGGGACAGGGGTGGAAACACCATATATTTT
TRBV12-3/TRBV12-4	-	-	TRBJ2-7	CASSLQGYEQYF	TGTGCCAGCAGTCTGCAGGGGTACGAGCAGTACTTC
TRBV7-2	few	-	TRBJ1-1	CASSPQLSNTEAFF	TGTGCCAGCAGCCCGCAGCTCTCGAACACTGAAGCTTTCTTT
TRBV28	-	TRBD1	TRBJ1-2	CASRQQGKPYGYTF	TGTGCCAGCAGACAACAGGGGAAACCCTATGGCTACACCTTC
TRBV5-1	-	-	TRBJ1-6	CASSLGPVTNSPLHF	TGCGCCAGCAGCTTGGGGCCGGTAACCAATTCACCCCTCCACTTT
TRBV11-2	-	-	TRBJ2-4	CASSSLGGVGNIQYF	TGTGCCAGCAGCTCGCTAGGGGGAGTCGGGAACATTCAGTACTTC
TRBV19	-	-	TRBJ1-2	CASIPYGSETPLYGYTF	TGTGCCAGTATCCCGTATGGTAGTGAAACCCCCCTCTATGGCTACACCTTC
TRBV18	-	-	TRBJ2-1	CASSPPPGGSYNEQFF	TGTGCCAGCTCACCACCGCCGGGCGGTTCCTACAATGAGCAGTTCTTC
TRBV7-9	-	-	TRBJ1-1	CASSLAGHPTEAFF	TGTGCCAGCAGCTTAGCGGGACACCCTACTGAAGCTTTCTTT
TRBV6-5	once	-	TRBJ2-1	CASSYSHPNEQFF	TGTGCCAGCAGTTACTCCCACCCAAATGAGCAGTTCTTC
TRBV12-3/TRBV12-4	-	-	TRBJ1-1	CASSFGSASFF	TGTGCCAGCAGTTTTGGGTCAGCTTCTTTCTTT
TRBV2	-	-	TRBJ1-2	CATDRGPVYGYTF	TGTGCCACCGACCGGGGACCGGTATATGGCTACACCTTC
TRBV7-9	-	TRBD1	TRBJ1-2	CASSLVKGGTYGYTF	TGTGCCAGCAGCTTAGTTAAAGGGGGCACCTATGGCTACACCTTC
TRBV29-1	-	TRBD1	TRBJ1-2	CSVEPGQGGGYTF	TGCAGCGTTGAGCCGGGACAGGGGGGTGGCTACACCTTC
TRBV6-2/TRBV6-3	-	-	TRBJ2-7	CASSKNLDYRVYEQYF	TGTGCCAGCAGTAAGAACCTGGACTACCGTGTCTACGAGCAGTACTTC
TRBV5-6	few	TRBD1	TRBJ2-2	CASSPWLGQGRDTGELFF	TGTGCCAGCAGCCCTTGGCTAGGACAGGGACGCGATACCGGGGAGCTGTTTTTT